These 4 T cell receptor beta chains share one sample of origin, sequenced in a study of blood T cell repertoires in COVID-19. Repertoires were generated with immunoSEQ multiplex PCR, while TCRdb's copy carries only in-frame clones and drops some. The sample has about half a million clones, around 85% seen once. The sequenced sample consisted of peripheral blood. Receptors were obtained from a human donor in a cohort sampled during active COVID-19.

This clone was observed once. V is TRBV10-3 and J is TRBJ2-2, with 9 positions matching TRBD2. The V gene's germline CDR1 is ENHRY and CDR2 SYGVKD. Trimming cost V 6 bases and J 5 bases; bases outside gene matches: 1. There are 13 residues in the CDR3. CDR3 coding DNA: TGTGCCATCAGCCTAGCGGGGACCGGGGAGCTGTTTTTT. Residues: CAISLAGTGELFF.

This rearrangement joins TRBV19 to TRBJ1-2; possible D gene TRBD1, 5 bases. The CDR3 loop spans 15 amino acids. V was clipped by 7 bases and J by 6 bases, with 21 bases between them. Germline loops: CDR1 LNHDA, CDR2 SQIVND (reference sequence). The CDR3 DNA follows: TGTGCCAGTACCGCCTCCGGGACTCTCCTTAATGGCTACACCTTC. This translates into CASTASGTLLNGYTF.

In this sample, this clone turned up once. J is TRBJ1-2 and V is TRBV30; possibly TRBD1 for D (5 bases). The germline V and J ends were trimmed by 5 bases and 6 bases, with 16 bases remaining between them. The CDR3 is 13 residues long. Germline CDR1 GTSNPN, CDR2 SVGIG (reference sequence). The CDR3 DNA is TGTGCCTGGGGGCGATTCGGGGGGAATGGCTACACCTTC. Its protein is CAWGRFGGNGYTF.

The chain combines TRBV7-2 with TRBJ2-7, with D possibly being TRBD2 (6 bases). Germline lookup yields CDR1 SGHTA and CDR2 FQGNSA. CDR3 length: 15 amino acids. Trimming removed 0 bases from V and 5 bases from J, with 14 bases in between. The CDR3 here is CASSLAYGSWDEQYF. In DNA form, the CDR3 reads TGTGCCAGCAGCTTAGCTTACGGGAGTTGGGACGAGCAGTACTTC.